Sequencing of this T cell receptor beta chain was carried out in a study of T cell changes during pregnancy in multiple sclerosis. Clones were sequenced by immunoSEQ multiplex PCR, and TCRdb holds only the in-frame ones, with some missing. This table has about 64,000 clones, about 92% appearing once. Sequencing used peripheral blood, obtained in the second trimester of pregnancy. The TCR was taken from a female donor in good health, enrolled as a control in a pregnancy study.

The CDR3 loop reads CAILTSGEETQYF. The CDR3 bases are TGTGCCATCCTGACTAGCGGGGAAGAGACCCAGTACTTC. The V call is TRBV2, the J call TRBJ2-5, with 11 positions matching TRBD2. This CDR3 comprises 13 residues. The V gene's germline CDR1 is SNHLY and CDR2 FYNNEI. V trimming: 10 bases; J trimming: 3 bases; junction bases outside the gene matches: 4. Full variable domain (remainder filled in from reference TRBV2 and TRBJ2-5): EPEVTQTPSHQVTQMGQEVILRCVPISNHLYFYWYRQILGQKVEFLVSFYNNEISEKSEIFDDQFSVERPDGSNFTLKIRSTKLEDSAMYFCAILTSGEETQYFGPGTRLLVL.